This T cell receptor beta chain was profiled in a study of cytomegalovirus exposure and HLA in healthy donors. Whole-study results and caveats: Later analysis showed TCR association rates varying by HLA locus, highest for DRB1 and lowest for HLA-C. A later analysis found most CMV-associated TCR beta chains apparently HLA-restricted. Cytomegalovirus status was reportedly diagnosed by the classifier with high specificity and sensitivity.

PCR amplification relied on 60 Vbeta primers (plus 13 Jbeta primers). The table came from immunoSEQ multiplex PCR; TCRdb's copy has only in-frame clones and leaves some out. The sample consists of around 150,000 clones, approximately 61% of them appearing once. As regards this clone: The antigen remains undetermined.

The germline CDR1 and CDR2 sequences are KGHSH and LQKENI. J was trimmed by 6 bases and V by 0 bases; bases with no gene match: 4. This CDR3 has 16 residues. Sample: PBMCs. The clonotype was recovered from a human donor in good health. This chain links TRBV18 with TRBJ2-1; 11 positions agree with TRBD2. The CDR3 bases are TGTGCCAGCTCACCACCGGGGCTAGCGGGAGGCAATGAGCAGTTCTTC. Amino acids: CASSPPGLAGGNEQFF.